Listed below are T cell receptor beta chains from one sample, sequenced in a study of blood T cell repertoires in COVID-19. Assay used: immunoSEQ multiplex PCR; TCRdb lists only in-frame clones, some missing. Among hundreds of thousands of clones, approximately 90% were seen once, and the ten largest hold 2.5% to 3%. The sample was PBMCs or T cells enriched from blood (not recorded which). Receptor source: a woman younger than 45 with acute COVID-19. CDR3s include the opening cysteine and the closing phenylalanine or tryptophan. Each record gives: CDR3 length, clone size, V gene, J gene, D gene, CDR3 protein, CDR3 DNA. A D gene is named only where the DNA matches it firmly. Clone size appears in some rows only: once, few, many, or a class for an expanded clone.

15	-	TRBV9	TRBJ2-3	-	CASSSSGSSTDTQYF	TGTGCCAGCAGCTCGAGCGGTTCTAGCACAGATACGCAGTATTTT
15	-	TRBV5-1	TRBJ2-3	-	CASGTGSASTDTQYF	TGCGCCAGCGGAACGGGGAGTGCTAGCACAGATACGCAGTATTTT
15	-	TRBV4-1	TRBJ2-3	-	CASSQESGSPDTQYF	TGCGCCAGCAGCCAAGAATCGGGGTCCCCAGATACGCAGTATTTT
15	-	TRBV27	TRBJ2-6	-	CASSHRYSGANVLTF	TGTGCCAGCAGTCACCGGTACTCTGGGGCCAACGTCCTGACTTTC
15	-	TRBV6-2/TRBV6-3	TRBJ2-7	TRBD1	CASSYRGQADYEQYF	TGTGCCAGCAGTTACAGAGGACAGGCCGACTACGAGCAGTACTTC
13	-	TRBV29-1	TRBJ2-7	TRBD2	CSARTSGDYEQYF	TGCAGCGCCAGGACTAGCGGCGACTACGAGCAGTACTTC
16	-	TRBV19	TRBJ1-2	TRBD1	CASSTPSDRAVRGYTF	TGTGCCAGTAGTACCCCTTCGGACAGGGCGGTAAGGGGCTACACCTTC
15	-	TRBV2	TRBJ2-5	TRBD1	CASSGNRGNQETQYF	TGTGCCAGCAGTGGTAACAGGGGCAACCAAGAGACCCAGTACTTC
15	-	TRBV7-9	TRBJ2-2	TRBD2	CASSSHRGGTGELFF	TGTGCCAGCAGCTCCCACCGGGGGGGGACCGGGGAGCTGTTTTTT
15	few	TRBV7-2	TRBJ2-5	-	CASRRLAAAGGTQYF	TGTGCCAGCAGGCGCCTTGCGGCGGCCGGAGGGACCCAGTACTTC
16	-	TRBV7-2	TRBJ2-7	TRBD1	CASSLEPGGLLNEQYF	TGTGCCAGCAGCTTAGAACCAGGGGGCTTGCTGAACGAGCAGTACTTC
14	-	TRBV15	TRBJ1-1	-	CATSRDHSNLEAFF	TGTGCCACCAGCAGAGATCACAGCAACCTTGAAGCTTTCTTT
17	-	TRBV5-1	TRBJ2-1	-	CASSLVGRGFRNNEQFF	TGCGCCAGCAGCTTGGTTGGAAGGGGATTTAGGAACAATGAGCAGTTCTTC
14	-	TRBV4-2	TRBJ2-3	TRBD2	CASSQLAGPDTQYF	TGTGCCAGCAGCCAACTAGCGGGTCCCGATACGCAGTATTTT
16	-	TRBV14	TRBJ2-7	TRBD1	CASSQVRTGGRYEQYF	TGTGCCAGCAGCCAAGTTCGGACAGGGGGCAGGTACGAGCAGTACTTC
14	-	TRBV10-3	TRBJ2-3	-	CAISESTGTDTQYF	TGTGCCATCAGTGAGTCTACCGGGACAGATACGCAGTATTTT
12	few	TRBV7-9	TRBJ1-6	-	CASSAQTDPLHF	TGTGCCAGCAGCGCCCAGACAGATCCCCTCCACTTT
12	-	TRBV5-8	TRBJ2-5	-	CASSLAKETQYF	TGTGCCAGCAGCTTGGCCAAAGAGACCCAGTACTTC
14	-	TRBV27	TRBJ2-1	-	CASSLTVSYNEQFF	TGTGCCAGCAGCTTGACAGTCTCCTACAATGAGCAGTTCTTC
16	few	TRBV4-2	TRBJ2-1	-	CASSQDPEINFNEQFF	TGTGCCAGCAGCCAAGATCCGGAGATCAACTTTAATGAGCAGTTCTTC
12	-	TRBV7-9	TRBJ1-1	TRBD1	CASSLGDSEAFF	TGTGCCAGCAGCTTAGGGGACAGTGAAGCTTTCTTT